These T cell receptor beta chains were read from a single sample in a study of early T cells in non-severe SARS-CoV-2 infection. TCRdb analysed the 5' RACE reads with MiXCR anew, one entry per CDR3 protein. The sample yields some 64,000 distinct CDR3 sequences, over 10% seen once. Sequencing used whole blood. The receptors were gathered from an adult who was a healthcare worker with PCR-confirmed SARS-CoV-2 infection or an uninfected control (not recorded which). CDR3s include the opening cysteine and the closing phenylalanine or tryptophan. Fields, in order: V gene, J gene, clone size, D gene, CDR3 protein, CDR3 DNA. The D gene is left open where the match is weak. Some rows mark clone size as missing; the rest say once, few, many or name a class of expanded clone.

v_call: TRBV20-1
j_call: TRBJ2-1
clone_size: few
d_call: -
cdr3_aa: CSARSSAPQSHNEQFF
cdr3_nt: TGCAGTGCTAGGTCCTCGGCCCCACAGTCCCACAATGAGCAGTTCTTC

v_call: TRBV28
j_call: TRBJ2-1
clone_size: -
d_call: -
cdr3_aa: CASSRATRRRQFF
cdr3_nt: TGTGCCAGCAGCCGCGCTACTAGACGGAGACAGTTCTTC

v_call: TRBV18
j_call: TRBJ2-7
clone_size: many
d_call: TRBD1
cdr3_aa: CASSPQAGQGSYEQYF
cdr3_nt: TGTGCCAGCTCACCTCAAGCGGGACAGGGGTCCTACGAGCAGTACTTC

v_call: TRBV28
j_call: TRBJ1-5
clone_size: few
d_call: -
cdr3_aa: CASRFGVSNQPQHF
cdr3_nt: TGTGCCAGCAGGTTTGGGGTTAGCAATCAGCCCCAGCATTTT

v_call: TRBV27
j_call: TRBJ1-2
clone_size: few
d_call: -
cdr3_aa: CASSSSKANYGYTF
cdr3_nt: TGTGCCAGCTCCTCAAGTAAAGCTAACTATGGCTACACCTTC

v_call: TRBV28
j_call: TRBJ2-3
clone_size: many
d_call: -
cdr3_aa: CASSPPPVTDTQYF
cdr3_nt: TGTGCCAGCAGTCCTCCGCCCGTCACAGATACGCAGTATTTT

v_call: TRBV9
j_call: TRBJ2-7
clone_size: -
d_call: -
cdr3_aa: CASSGTRADEQYF
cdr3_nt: TGTGCCAGCAGCGGGACCAGGGCCGACGAGCAGTACTTC

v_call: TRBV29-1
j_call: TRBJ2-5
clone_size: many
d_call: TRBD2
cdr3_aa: CSVASGSETQYF
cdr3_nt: TGCAGCGTGGCTAGCGGGAGTGAGACCCAGTACTTC

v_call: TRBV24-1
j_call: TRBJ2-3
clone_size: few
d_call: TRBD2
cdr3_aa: CATSDRTSGATDTQYF
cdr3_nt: TGTGCCACCAGTGACCGTACTAGCGGGGCAACAGATACGCAGTATTTT

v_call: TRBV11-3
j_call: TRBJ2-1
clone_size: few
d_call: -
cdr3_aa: CASSLVRGGEQFF
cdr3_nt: TGTGCCAGCAGCTTAGTTAGGGGCGGTGAGCAGTTCTTC